The present entry profiles one T cell receptor (beta chain) with its context. In the original processing: Estimation of nucleated cell counts was performed using reference gene primer amplification. Profiling relied on immunoSEQ multiplex PCR, and the TCRdb table lists in-frame clones only, not all of them. V and J calls and clone size are those listed in that table; D and trimming were worked out from the DNA. This sample has under 150,000 clones, with approximately 80% found just once. The V gene's germline CDR1 is SGDLS and CDR2 YYNGEE. This CDR3 has 15 amino acids. The ends lost 0 bases at V and 4 bases at J; junction bases unmatched: 5. Which cohort a participant joined came from the clinical history participants gave. This specimen comes from a study of blood T cell repertoires in COVID-19. Study information: Cohort 3 recovered donors had two negative PCRs, clearance, or symptom resolution. PBMCs, B-cell-depleted T cells, or T cells provided the cDNA or gDNA that made up the material.

The sequence was obtained from a man aged 50-60 years in a cohort exposed to, infected with or recovered from COVID-19 (not recorded which). The sample consisted of PBMCs or T cells enriched from blood (not recorded which). The V gene is TRBV9, the J gene TRBJ2-5; 8 positions match TRBD1. CDR3 protein: CASSVAGQGRETQYF. CDR3 coding DNA: TGTGCCAGCAGCGTAGCAGGACAGGGACGAGAGACCCAGTACTTC.